This T cell receptor (beta chain) was sequenced during a study of early T cells in non-severe SARS-CoV-2 infection. Study as a whole: RNA in bulk from unsorted whole blood was sequenced, and chains were unpaired.

Findings and limits, study-wide: VDJdb matches were skewed toward anti-spike CD8 T cell responses.

Each single cDNA molecule received a unique molecular identifier. Via MiXCR, TCRdb re-called the 5' RACE reads, giving one row per CDR3 protein. The repertoire has some 89,000 distinct CDR3 sequences, about 10% of them found once; the top ten carry around 4.6%. This clonotype was seen a few times. The target antigen is unknown. Germline V gene sequence: CDR1 KGHDR, CDR2 SFDVKD. Trimming cost V 7 bases and J 1 base; bases outside gene matches: 4. The CDR3 sequence is 14 residues long. The starting material was whole blood, obtained at baseline. This rearrangement joins TRBV24-1 to TRBJ2-5, with 8 bases that match TRBD1. The source is an adult who was a healthcare worker with PCR-confirmed SARS-CoV-2 infection or an uninfected control (not recorded which). The CDR3 nucleotides are TGTGCCACCAGAGGGACAGGTCCCCAAGAGACCCAGTACTTC. This codes for CATRGTGPQETQYF.